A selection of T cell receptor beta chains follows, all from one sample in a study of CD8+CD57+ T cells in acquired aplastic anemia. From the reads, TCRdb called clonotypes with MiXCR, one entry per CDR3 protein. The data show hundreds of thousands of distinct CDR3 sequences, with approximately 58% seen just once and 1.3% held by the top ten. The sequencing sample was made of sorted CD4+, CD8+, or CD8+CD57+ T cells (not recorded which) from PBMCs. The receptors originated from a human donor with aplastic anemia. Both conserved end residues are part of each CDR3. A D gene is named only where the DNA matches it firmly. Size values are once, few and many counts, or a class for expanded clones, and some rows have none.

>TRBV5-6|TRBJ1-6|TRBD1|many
TGTGCCAGCAGCTTGGACAGGGGCACGGTTCGTTCACCCCTCCACTTT
CASSLDRGTVRSPLHF
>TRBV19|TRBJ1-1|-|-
TGTGCCAGTACTTTAGGGGGGATGAACACTGAAGCTTTCTTT
CASTLGGMNTEAFF
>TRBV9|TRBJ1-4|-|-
TGTGCCAGCAGCGTAGGACAGAACAATGAAAAACTGTTTTTT
CASSVGQNNEKLFF
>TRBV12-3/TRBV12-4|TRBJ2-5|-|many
TGTGCCAGCAGTTTATTTGCGCTACAAGAGACCCAGTACTTC
CASSLFALQETQYF
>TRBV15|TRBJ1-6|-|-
TGTGCCACCAGCAGAGCTGTCAGCTACTCCTATAATTCACCCCTCCACTTT
CATSRAVSYSYNSPLHF
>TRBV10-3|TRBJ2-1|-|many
TGTGCCTCATCCGGGACATCGACTGAGCAGTTCTTC
CASSGTSTEQFF
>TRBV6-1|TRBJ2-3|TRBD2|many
TGTGCCAGCAATCTAGCGGGGGGGAATACGCAGTATTTT
CASNLAGGNTQYF
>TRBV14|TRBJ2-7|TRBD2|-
TGTGCCCCTGGACTAGCGGGAGGAGGTCCCTACGAGCAGTACTTC
CAPGLAGGGPYEQYF
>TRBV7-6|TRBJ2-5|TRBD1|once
TGTGCCAGCAGCTTAAGGGGACAGGGGGAGACCCAGTACTTC
CASSLRGQGETQYF
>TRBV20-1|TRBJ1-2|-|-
TGCAGTGCCAAGGGGGGGCTTGGCTACACCTTC
CSAKGGLGYTF
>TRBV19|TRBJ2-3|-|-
TGTGCCAGTAGGTTCAGGGCTGGAGATACGCAGTATTTT
CASRFRAGDTQYF
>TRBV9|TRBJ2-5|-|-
TGTGCCAGCAGCGTAGTTCCAGAGCTGGTAGGGACCCAGTACTTC
CASSVVPELVGTQYF
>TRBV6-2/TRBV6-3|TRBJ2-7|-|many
TGTGCCAGCAGCCGGAGGGCAGGGCGCGGCGAGCAGTACTTC
CASSRRAGRGEQYF
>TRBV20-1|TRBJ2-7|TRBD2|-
TGCAGTGCTAGGACTAGCGGGAGGGTTCGGGAGCAGTACTTC
CSARTSGRVREQYF
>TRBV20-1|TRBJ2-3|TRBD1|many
TGCAGTGGGGATCGACAGGGGTTGGGCACAGATACGCAGTATTTT
CSGDRQGLGTDTQYF
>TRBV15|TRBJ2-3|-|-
TGTGCCACCAGCAGAGCCGGGACTCACACAGATACGCAGTATTTT
CATSRAGTHTDTQYF
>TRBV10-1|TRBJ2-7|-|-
TGCGCCAGCAGTGAGGGTCTGGGTAGCCTAAACTTC
CASSEGLGSLNF
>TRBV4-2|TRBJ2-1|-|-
TGTGCCAGCAGCCAAGATCCTTACCCGGGGCAGTTCTTC
CASSQDPYPGQFF
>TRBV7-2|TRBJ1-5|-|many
TGTGCCAGCAGCTTAGCCTCCTATAGCAATCAGCCCCAGCATTTT
CASSLASYSNQPQHF
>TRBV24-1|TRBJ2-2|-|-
TGTGCCACCAGTGATCCGGCCCTAAACGGGGAGCTGTTTTTT
CATSDPALNGELFF
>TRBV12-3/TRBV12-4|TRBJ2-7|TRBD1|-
TGTGCCAGCAGTCGAGGGACAGGGGGTTCTTTGGGGCAGTACTTC
CASSRGTGGSLGQYF
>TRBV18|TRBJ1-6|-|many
TGTGCCAGCTCACCAGACCAGGGACGGAGTTCACCCCTCCACTTT
CASSPDQGRSSPLHF
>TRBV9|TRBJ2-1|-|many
TGTGCCAGCAGCGTAGGGTCAGGAAGCTCCTACAATGAGCAGTTCTTC
CASSVGSGSSYNEQFF
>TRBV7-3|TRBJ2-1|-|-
TGTGCCAGCAGCTTAACTTGGTACAATGAGCAGTTCTTC
CASSLTWYNEQFF
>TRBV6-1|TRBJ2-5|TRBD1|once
TGTGCCAGCAGTGCAACAGGGGGCTTC
CASSATGGF
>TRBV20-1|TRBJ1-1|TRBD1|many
TGCAGTGCTAGAGAGCAGACAGGGTATTTTACTGAAGCTTTCTTT
CSAREQTGYFTEAFF
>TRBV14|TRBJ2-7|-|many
TGTGCCAGCAGCCGGCAGTTAACCTACGAGCAGTACTTC
CASSRQLTYEQYF
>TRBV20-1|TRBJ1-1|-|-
TGCAGTGCTAGACGGGAGTCGGGCACCGGGAACACTGAAGCTTTCTTT
CSARRESGTGNTEAFF
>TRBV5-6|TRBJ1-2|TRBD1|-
TGTGCCAGCAGCTTGGCCGGGACAGGGTTCGGAGGCTACACCTTC
CASSLAGTGFGGYTF
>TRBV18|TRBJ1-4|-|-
TGTGCCAGCTCATCGAACACAGCGAGCGCTAATGAAAAACTGTTTTTT
CASSSNTASANEKLFF
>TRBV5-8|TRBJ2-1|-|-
TGTGCCAGCAGCTTAGGCTCCCCAAGGTCCGGGAGTGAGCAGTTCTTC
CASSLGSPRSGSEQFF
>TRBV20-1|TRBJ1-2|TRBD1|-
TGCAGTGCTGGACGGACAGGCCCGGAAGGCTACACCTTC
CSAGRTGPEGYTF